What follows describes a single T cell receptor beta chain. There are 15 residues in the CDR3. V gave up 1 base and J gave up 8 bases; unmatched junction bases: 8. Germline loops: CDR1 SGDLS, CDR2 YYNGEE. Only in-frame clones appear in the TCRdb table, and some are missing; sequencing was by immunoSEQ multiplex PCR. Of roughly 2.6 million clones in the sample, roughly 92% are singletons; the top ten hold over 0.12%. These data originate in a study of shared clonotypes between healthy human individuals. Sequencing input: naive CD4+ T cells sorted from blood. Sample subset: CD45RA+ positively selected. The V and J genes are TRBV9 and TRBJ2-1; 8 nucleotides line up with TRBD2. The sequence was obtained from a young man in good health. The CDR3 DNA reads TGTGCCAGCAGCGTATCGAGCGGGAGTTACGATGAGCAGTTCTTC. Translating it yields CASSVSSGSYDEQFF.